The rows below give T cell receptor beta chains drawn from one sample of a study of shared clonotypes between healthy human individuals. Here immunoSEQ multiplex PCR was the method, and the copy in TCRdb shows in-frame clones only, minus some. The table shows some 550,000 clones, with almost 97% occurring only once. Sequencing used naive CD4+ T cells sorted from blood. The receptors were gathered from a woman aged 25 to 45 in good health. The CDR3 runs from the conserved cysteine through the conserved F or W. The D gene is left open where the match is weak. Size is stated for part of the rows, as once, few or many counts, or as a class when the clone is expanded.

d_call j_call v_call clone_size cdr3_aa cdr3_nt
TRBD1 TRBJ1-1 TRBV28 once CASSSGGATFRPEAFF TGTGCCAGCAGTTCAGGGGGCGCGACTTTCCGCCCTGAAGCTTTCTTT
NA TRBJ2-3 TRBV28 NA CASSPSGRTDTQYF TGTGCCAGCAGCCCCTCCGGACGCACAGATACGCAGTATTTT
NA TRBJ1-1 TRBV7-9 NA CASSLRRSYSSEAFF TGTGCCAGCAGCTTACGGAGGAGTTATTCGTCTGAAGCTTTCTTT
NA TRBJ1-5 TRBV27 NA CASSLIRGNQPQHF TGTGCCAGCAGTTTAATCCGGGGCAATCAGCCCCAGCATTTT
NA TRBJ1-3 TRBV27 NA CASSYRVPGRSGNTIYF TGTGCCAGCAGTTACAGAGTCCCGGGCCGCTCTGGAAACACCATATATTTT
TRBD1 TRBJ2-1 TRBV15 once CATSSGQRDEQFF TGTGCCACCAGTTCGGGACAGCGCGATGAGCAGTTCTTC
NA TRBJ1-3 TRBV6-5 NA CATTTPGVSGNTIYF TGTGCCACCACCACACCAGGGGTCTCCGGAAACACCATATATTTT
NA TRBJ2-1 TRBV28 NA CASSLPGDNYNEQFF TGTGCCAGCAGTCTGCCGGGGGACAACTACAATGAGCAGTTCTTC
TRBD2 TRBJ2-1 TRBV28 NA CATHAGTSFYNEQFF TGTGCCACCCACGCCGGGACTAGCTTTTACAATGAGCAGTTCTTC
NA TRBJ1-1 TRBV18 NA CASSPRDQNTEAFF TGTGCCAGCTCACCGCGTGACCAGAACACTGAAGCTTTCTTT
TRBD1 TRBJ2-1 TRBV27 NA CASSLLPGQGGRMEQFF TGTGCCAGCAGTTTACTTCCAGGACAGGGGGGTAGGATGGAGCAGTTCTTC
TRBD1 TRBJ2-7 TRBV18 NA CASSLPGQGTYEQYF TGTGCCAGCTCACTCCCGGGACAGGGAACCTACGAGCAGTACTTC
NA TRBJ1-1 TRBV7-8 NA CASSLDENTEAFF TGTGCCAGCAGCTTAGATGAGAACACTGAAGCTTTCTTT
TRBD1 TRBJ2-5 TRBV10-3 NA CASAPGGGETQYF TGTGCCTCAGCCCCAGGGGGCGGAGAGACCCAGTACTTC